This T cell receptor (beta chain) was recorded in a study of T cells in Graves' hyperthyroidism and ophthalmopathy. Amplification of TCR beta CDR3 regions was performed using RNA transcripts as template. TCR CDR3 underwent first-round RT-PCR with the HTBI primer set. Each CDR3 protein is one row after TCRdb ran MiXCR on the multiplex PCR reads. There are some 460,000 distinct CDR3 sequences in the sample; more than 15% occur only once, and approximately 7.5% lies in the top ten. With V trimmed by 5 bases and J by 2 bases, 10 bases remained unmatched. Germline V gene data show CDR1 as MDHEN and CDR2 as SYDVKM. This CDR3 spans 17 amino acids.

The V gene is TRBV28, the J gene TRBJ1-5; 9 nucleotides match TRBD1. The sequenced sample consisted of blood. This clonotype originated in a woman under 30 with Graves' hyperthyroidism. The CDR3 DNA is TGTGCCAGCAGTCTCGGGACAGGGTACGAAGGCAATCAGCCCCAGCATTTT. Translation gives CASSLGTGYEGNQPQHF.